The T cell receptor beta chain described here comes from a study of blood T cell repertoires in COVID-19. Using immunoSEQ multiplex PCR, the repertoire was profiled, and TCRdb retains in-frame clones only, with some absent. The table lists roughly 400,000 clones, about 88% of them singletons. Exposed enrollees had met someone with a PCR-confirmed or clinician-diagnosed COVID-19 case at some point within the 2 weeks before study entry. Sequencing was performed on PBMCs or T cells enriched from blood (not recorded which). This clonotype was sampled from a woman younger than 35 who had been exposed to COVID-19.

The CDR3 coding sequence is TGTGCCAGCAGTGCAGGGCAGAACTCTGGAAACACCATATATTTT. Encoded protein: CASSAGQNSGNTIYF. V gene TRBV2 combines with J gene TRBJ1-3; perhaps TRBD1 as D (5 bases). The CDR3 sequence is 15 residues long. V was cut by 4 bases and J by 0 bases, with 10 bases left in between. Germline loops: CDR1 SNHLY, CDR2 FYNNEI. Variable domain in full (rest from reference TRBV2 and TRBJ1-3): EPEVTQTPSHQVTQMGQEVILRCVPISNHLYFYWYRQILGQKVEFLVSFYNNEISEKSEIFDDQFSVERPDGSNFTLKIRSTKLEDSAMYFCASSAGQNSGNTIYFGEGSWLTVV.